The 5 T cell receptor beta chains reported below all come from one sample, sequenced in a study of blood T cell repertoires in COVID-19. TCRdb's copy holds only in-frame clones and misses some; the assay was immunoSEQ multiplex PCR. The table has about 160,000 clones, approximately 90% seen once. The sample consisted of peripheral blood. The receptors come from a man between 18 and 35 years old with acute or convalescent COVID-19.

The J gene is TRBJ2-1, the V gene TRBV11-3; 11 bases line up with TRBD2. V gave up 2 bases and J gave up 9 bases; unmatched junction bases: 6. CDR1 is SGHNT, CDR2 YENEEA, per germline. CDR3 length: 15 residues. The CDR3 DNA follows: TGTGCCAGCAGCTTACGACTAGCGGGACTCGGTGAGCAGTTCTTC. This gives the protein CASSLRLAGLGEQFF.

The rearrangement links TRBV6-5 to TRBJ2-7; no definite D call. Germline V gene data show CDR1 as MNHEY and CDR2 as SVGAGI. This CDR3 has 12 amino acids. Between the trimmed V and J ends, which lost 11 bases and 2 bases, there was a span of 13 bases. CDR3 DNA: TGTGCCTCCCAGGTTTTCGCCTACGAGCAGTACTTC. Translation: CASQVFAYEQYF.

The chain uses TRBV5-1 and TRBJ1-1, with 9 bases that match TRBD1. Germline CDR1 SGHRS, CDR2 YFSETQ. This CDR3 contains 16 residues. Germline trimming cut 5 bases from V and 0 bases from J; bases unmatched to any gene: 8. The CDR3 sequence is CASSSQGAGLNTEAFF. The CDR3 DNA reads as TGCGCCAGCAGTTCACAGGGGGCGGGCCTGAACACTGAAGCTTTCTTT.

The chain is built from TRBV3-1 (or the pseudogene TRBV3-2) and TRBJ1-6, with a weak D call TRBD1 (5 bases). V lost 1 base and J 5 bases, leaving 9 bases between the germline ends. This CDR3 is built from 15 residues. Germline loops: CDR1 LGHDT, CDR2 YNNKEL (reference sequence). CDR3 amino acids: CASSQAGGNNSPLHF. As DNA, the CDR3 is TGTGCCAGCAGCCAAGCTGGGGGGAATAATTCACCCCTCCACTTT.

The CDR3 DNA follows: TGTGCCAGCAGCCTTCGGGACAGACCTTTGGGCTATGGCTACACCTTC. Translating it yields CASSLRDRPLGYGYTF. This rearrangement joins TRBV7-2 to TRBJ1-2; 7 bases are a match to TRBD1. Germline V lookup: CDR1 SGHTA, CDR2 FQGNSA. The V and J ends lost 5 bases and 4 bases, in that order; junction bases with no gene match: 13. The CDR3 extends over 16 amino acids.